This is a list of T cell receptor beta chains from one sample in a study of shared clonotypes between healthy human individuals. The protocol was immunoSEQ multiplex PCR, while the TCRdb copy is restricted to in-frame clones and leaves out a portion. This sample carries around 2.5 million clones, approximately 94% of them seen once, and the ten largest clones take roughly 0.39%. Material: naive CD4+ T cells from PBMCs. The receptor set was obtained from a man aged 18 to 35 in good health. Some clones in this sample may be carry-over from other donors' samples. The CDR3 runs from the conserved cysteine through the conserved F or W. A D gene is named only where the DNA matches it firmly.

- | TRBJ2-1 | TRBV6-5 | CASSSEGGSGNEQFF
- | TRBJ2-7 | TRBV7-8 | CASSFLGGDEQYF
- | TRBJ2-3 | TRBV6-1 | CASSEERAEDTQYF
TRBD2 | TRBJ2-5 | TRBV7-3 | CASSTLAGGQETQYF
TRBD2 | TRBJ2-7 | TRBV29-1 | CSVGGTSGGVPYEQYF
- | TRBJ1-5 | TRBV18 | CASSQQGYNQPQHF
- | TRBJ2-5 | TRBV5-4 | CASSHQGRRETQYF
TRBD2 | TRBJ2-1 | TRBV19 | CASSSWTSGSYDNEQFF
TRBD2 | TRBJ2-1 | TRBV28 | CASSFAGGAIYNEQFF
TRBD1 | TRBJ1-2 | TRBV29-1 | CSVDRQGAVGSYTF
- | TRBJ2-1 | TRBV10-3 | CAISESGDNNEQFF
TRBD1 | TRBJ2-7 | TRBV5-1 | CASSLTGGTYEQYF
TRBD2 | TRBJ2-7 | TRBV2 | CASGDKTSGQLEQYF
- | TRBJ2-7 | TRBV4-1 | CASSQAVARESPSYEQYF
TRBD2 | TRBJ2-1 | TRBV5-1 | CASISLAGAYNEQFF
- | TRBJ1-4 | TRBV11-2 | CASSPQPNEKLFF
- | TRBJ2-7 | TRBV6-1 | CASRPTRTTPYEQYF
- | TRBJ2-7 | TRBV15 | CATSRTGTEGDEQYF
- | TRBJ2-7 | TRBV6-5 | CASSCGRFSYEQYF
- | TRBJ1-5 | TRBV2 | CASSKNRQADQPQHF
- | TRBJ1-1 | TRBV18 | CASSQGQRGNTEAFF
- | TRBJ2-5 | TRBV18 | CASSPQQGQETQYF
TRBD2 | TRBJ2-3 | TRBV27 | CASSLALAGTDTQYF
TRBD1 | TRBJ2-7 | TRBV27 | CASSPGQGRYEQYF
TRBD1 | TRBJ2-1 | TRBV5-4 | CASSLRGTASGFF
- | TRBJ1-2 | TRBV27 | CASSLTGAPHYGYTF
TRBD1 | TRBJ1-2 | TRBV6-5 | CASSYYSGQGSYGYTF
TRBD1 | TRBJ2-3 | TRBV5-1 | CASSSSPTGGAADTQYF
TRBD1 | TRBJ1-1 | TRBV5-1 | CASRPTGQGASEAFF
- | TRBJ1-5 | TRBV5-8 | CASSLAPGNQPQHF
- | TRBJ2-2 | TRBV19 | CASNGARELFF
- | TRBJ1-4 | TRBV29-1 | CSVVVGRSTNEKLFF
TRBD1 | TRBJ1-2 | TRBV28 | CASSSPGQGRANYGYTF